The 20 T cell receptor beta chains in this list originate from one sample, sequenced in a study of PD-1 blockade in classical Hodgkin lymphoma. Generated by immunoSEQ multiplex PCR, the TCRdb table keeps only in-frame clones and is missing some. Altogether just under 65,000 clones are present, under 95% being singletons, with the ten largest covering 10%. Regarding time point: cycle 4 day 1 (C4D1), after 5 to 7 weeks of nivolumab. No patient escaped relapse after autologous stem cell transplantation, and brentuximab vedotin exposure varied. Sequencing was performed on peripheral blood mononuclear cells (PBMCs), taken before the fourth cycle of nivolumab. All receptors come from a human donor with classical Hodgkin lymphoma.

This rearrangement joins TRBV15 to TRBJ2-3, with TRBD2 matching 13 bases. J was trimmed by 5 bases and V by 5 bases; bases with no gene match: 7. This CDR3 spans 16 amino acids. Germline-derived CDR1 and CDR2 are LNHNV and YYDKDF (reference sequence). CDR3 bases: TGTGCCACCAGCCAAACTAGCGGGGGGGCTGAAGATACGCAGTATTTT. As protein: CATSQTSGGAEDTQYF.

The V gene is TRBV27, the J gene TRBJ1-6; D gene ambiguous. This CDR3 contains 16 residues. CDR1 and CDR2 from the germline V gene are MNHEY and SMNVEV (reference sequence). With 2 bases removed from V and 1 base from J, the gap between germline ends came to 9 bases. CDR3 sequence: CASSLLDGSYNSPLHF. The DNA for the CDR3 is TGTGCCAGCAGTTTACTGGACGGGTCCTATAATTCACCCCTCCACTTT.

The J gene is TRBJ2-1, the V gene TRBV11-2; 7 nucleotides align to TRBD2. The length of the CDR3 is 15 residues. V shed 8 bases and J 5 bases; nucleotides not matched to a gene: 12. Per germline, CDR1 SGHAT and CDR2 FQNNGV. For the CDR3, the DNA is TGTGCCAGCTCATTCCTGGGGGGGGTTAACAATGAGCAGTTCTTC. Translated: CASSFLGGVNNEQFF.

This clone was seen once. The chain links TRBV7-2 to TRBJ2-5; the D is unclear. The germline V and J ends were trimmed by 6 bases and 6 bases, with 14 bases remaining between them. Germline assignment: CDR1 SGHTA and CDR2 FQGNSA. CDR3 length equals 13 residues. CDR3 residues: CASSPIVVKTQYF. The DNA of the CDR3 is TGTGCCAGCAGTCCAATTGTAGTAAAGACCCAGTACTTC. The entire variable domain, with the rest obtained from reference TRBV7-2 and TRBJ2-5, is as follows: GAGVSQSPSNKVTEKGKDVELRCDPISGHTALYWYRQSLGQGLEFLIYFQGNSAPDKSGLPSDRFSAERTGGSVSTLTIQRTQQEDSAVYLCASSPIVVKTQYFGPGTRLLVL.

The V and J genes are TRBV5-6 and TRBJ2-1; perhaps D is TRBD1 or TRBD2 (5 bases each). The germline V and J ends were trimmed by 4 bases and 11 bases, with 13 bases remaining between them. The CDR3 contains 12 residues. CDR1 is SGHDT and CDR2 is YYEEEE in the germline V gene. The CDR3 sequence: CASSLGATQQFF. The CDR3 bases are TGTGCCAGCAGCCTCGGGGCTACCCAGCAGTTCTTC.

The rearrangement joins TRBV6-5 to TRBJ2-2; D unclear. The germline gives CDR1 MNHEY, CDR2 SVGAGI. The CDR3 consists of 14 residues. V lost 10 bases, J lost 5 bases, and 17 bases lay in between. The CDR3 coding sequence is TGTGCCACCTGGGCCCAGATGAGGACCGGGGAGCTGTTTTTT. This gives the protein CATWAQMRTGELFF.

The rearrangement links TRBV2 to TRBJ1-1, with 8 bases that match TRBD1. This CDR3 is built from 13 residues. Germline V gene sequence: CDR1 SNHLY, CDR2 FYNNEI. Unmatched junction bases numbered 2, after V lost 7 bases and J lost 1 base. The CDR3 region is CASNQGANTEAFF. The CDR3 DNA is TGTGCCAGCAATCAGGGGGCGAACACTGAAGCTTTCTTT. Together with reference TRBV2 and TRBJ1-1, the CDR3 gives the full variable domain: EPEVTQTPSHQVTQMGQEVILRCVPISNHLYFYWYRQILGQKVEFLVSFYNNEISEKSEIFDDQFSVERPDGSNFTLKIRSTKLEDSAMYFCASNQGANTEAFFGQGTRLTVV.

V and J are TRBV11-2 and TRBJ2-5, with 13 bases aligning to TRBD2. This CDR3 comprises 17 residues. Per germline, CDR1 SGHAT and CDR2 FQNNGV. The junction had 6 bases not matched to a gene; V was cut back by 4 bases and J by 1 base. CDR3 sequence reads: CASSSGGLAGAQETQYF. CDR3 coding DNA: TGTGCCAGCAGCTCGGGAGGACTAGCGGGGGCCCAAGAGACCCAGTACTTC.

V is TRBV4-2 and J is TRBJ1-3; possible D gene TRBD1, 6 bases. The CDR3 has 16 residues. Trimming removed 0 bases from V and 0 bases from J, with 9 bases in between. Germline V CDR1 and CDR2: LGHNA, YNFKEQ. CDR3 DNA: TGTGCCAGCAGCCAAGATTTACAGGGCTCTGGAAACACCATATATTTT. It specifies CASSQDLQGSGNTIYF.

The chain combines TRBV5-1 with TRBJ1-2; D may be TRBD1 (5 bases). Trimming removed 0 bases at V and 4 bases at J, with 7 bases between. The CDR3 sequence is 13 residues long. The germline gives CDR1 SGHRS, CDR2 YFSETQ. In DNA, the CDR3 is TGCGCCAGCAGCTTGGGACAGATCTATGGCTACACCTTC. It is translated as CASSLGQIYGYTF.

The V and J genes are TRBV27 and TRBJ1-1; a possible D gene is TRBD1 (5 bases). The CDR3 has 15 residues. The germline gives CDR1 MNHEY, CDR2 SMNVEV (reference sequence). V shed 2 bases and J shed 1 base, with 11 bases lying between them. The CDR3 sequence is CASSLNPGGNTEAFF. In DNA form, the CDR3 reads TGTGCCAGCAGTTTAAACCCGGGGGGGAACACTGAAGCTTTCTTT.

The rearrangement links TRBV15 to TRBJ2-7, with TRBD1 matching 7 bases. Germline CDR1 reads LNHNV; CDR2 reads YYDKDF (reference sequence). There are 15 residues in the CDR3. V was pared by 5 bases and J by 0 bases, with 7 bases of the junction left unmatched. Here the CDR3 DNA reads TGTGCCACCAGCCTCGAACAGGGGAACTCCTACGAGCAGTACTTC. Amino acids: CATSLEQGNSYEQYF.

This clone was recorded once. The gene calls are TRBV7-4 and TRBJ1-2; D not resolved. V lost 4 bases, J lost 8 bases, and 17 bases lay in between. The germline V gene has CDR1 SGHVT and CDR2 SQSDAQ. This CDR3 region has 14 residues. This chain's CDR3 is CASSSKAILTGYTF. DNA for the CDR3: TGTGCCAGCAGCTCGAAGGCTATCTTAACAGGCTACACCTTC.

This chain joins TRBV13 and TRBJ1-1; D gene uncertain. The V end was cut by 0 bases, the J end by 3 bases, with 2 bases between. The CDR3 totals 12 residues. Germline CDR1 is PRHDT and CDR2 is FYEKMQ (reference sequence). The CDR3 coding sequence is TGTGCCAGCAGCTTAGGTGACACTGAAGCTTTCTTT. Protein product: CASSLGDTEAFF.

The rearrangement links TRBV10-1 to TRBJ2-1; D possibly corresponds to TRBD2 (5 bases). This CDR3 is built from 14 residues. The germline V gene has CDR1 WNHNN and CDR2 SYGVQD (reference sequence). V gave up 2 bases and J gave up 6 bases, with 11 bases separating them. CDR3 coding DNA: TGCGCCAGCAGTGAGGACTGGGAGACCAATGAGCAGTTCTTC. Protein product: CASSEDWETNEQFF.

The rearrangement joins TRBV6-5 to TRBJ1-6; 7 nucleotides align to TRBD1. V lost 7 bases to trimming and J lost 6 bases; unmatched junction nucleotides: 6. CDR1 and CDR2 from the germline V gene are MNHEY and SVGAGI. The CDR3 contains 14 residues. CDR3 amino acids: CASKRGQGNSPLHF. DNA for the CDR3: TGTGCCAGCAAGAGGGGGCAGGGTAATTCACCCCTCCACTTT.

V and J are TRBV30 and TRBJ2-7; D call uncertain. Per the germline V gene, CDR1 is GTSNPN and CDR2 is SVGIG (reference sequence). The CDR3 is made up of 12 amino acids. Trimming removed 0 bases from V and 3 bases from J, with 6 bases in between. The CDR3 region is CAWSVGSYEQYF. DNA for the CDR3: TGTGCCTGGAGTGTCGGCAGCTACGAGCAGTACTTC.

V and J are TRBV28 and TRBJ2-1, with 11 bases that match TRBD2. The CDR3 is made up of 14 amino acids. J was trimmed by 5 bases and V by 6 bases; bases with no gene match: 3. CDR1 and CDR2 (germline): MDHEN, SYDVKM. The CDR3 loop reads CASRLAGENNEQFF. The CDR3 DNA follows: TGTGCCAGCAGACTAGCGGGGGAAAACAATGAGCAGTTCTTC.

J is TRBJ2-7 and V is TRBV6-6, with a weak D call TRBD1 (6 bases). This CDR3 region has 12 residues. The V and J ends lost 6 bases and 6 bases respectively, with 12 bases between them. CDR1 is MNHNY, CDR2 SVGAGI, per germline (reference sequence). The CDR3 DNA is TGTGCCAGCAGACGACAGGTGCGCGAGCAGTACTTC. This encodes CASRRQVREQYF.

The rearrangement uses TRBV6-4 and TRBJ2-1; D is unclear. This CDR3 has 13 amino acids. Deletions cut 3 bases from V and 4 bases from J, with 7 bases between. The germline V gene has CDR1 MRHNA and CDR2 SNTAGT. CDR3 coding DNA: TGTGCCAGCAGTGAACAAATATACAATGAGCAGTTCTTC. As protein: CASSEQIYNEQFF.